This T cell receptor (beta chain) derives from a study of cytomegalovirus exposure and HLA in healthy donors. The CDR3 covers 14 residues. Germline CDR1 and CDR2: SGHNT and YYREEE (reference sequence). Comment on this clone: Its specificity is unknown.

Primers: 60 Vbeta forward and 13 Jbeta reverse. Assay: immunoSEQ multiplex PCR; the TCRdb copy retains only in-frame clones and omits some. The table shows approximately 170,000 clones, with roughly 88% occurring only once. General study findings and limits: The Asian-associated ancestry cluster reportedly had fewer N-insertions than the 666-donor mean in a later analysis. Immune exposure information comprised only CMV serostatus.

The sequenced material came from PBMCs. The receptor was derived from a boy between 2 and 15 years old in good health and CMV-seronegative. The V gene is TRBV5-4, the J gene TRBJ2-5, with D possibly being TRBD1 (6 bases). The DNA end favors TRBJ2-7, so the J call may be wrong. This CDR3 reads CASSLQGSSYEQYF. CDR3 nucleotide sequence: TGTGCCAGCAGCTTGCAGGGGAGCTCCTACGAGCAGTACTTC.